A single sample gave rise to the 8 T cell receptor beta chains below, sequenced in a study of T cells after yellow fever vaccination. TCRdb re-called the 5' RACE reads with MiXCR, one entry per CDR3 protein. The sample has about 300,000 distinct CDR3 sequences, 8.5% to 10% seen once. The starting material was CD4+ T cells sorted from PBMCs, obtained 5 days after the yellow fever booster vaccination. The receptor source for this set is a man between 18 and 29 years old who received the YFV17D yellow fever vaccine.

This clonotype was counted only a few times. This rearrangement joins TRBV2 to TRBJ1-3, with 7 bases lining up with TRBD1. This CDR3 spans 15 amino acids. Germline V CDR1 and CDR2: SNHLY, FYNNEI. V lost 3 bases and J lost 1; bases outside the gene matches: 3. The CDR3 region has the DNA TGTGCCAGCAGTGACGGACAGGCTTCTGGAAACACCATATATTTT. Residues: CASSDGQASGNTIYF.

This clonotype has only a few counts. The CDR3 reads CSALDREYGYTF. In DNA, the CDR3 is TGCAGTGCTCTGGACAGGGAATATGGCTACACCTTC. The gene calls are TRBV20-1 and TRBJ1-2; TRBD1 aligns across 8 bases. From germline, CDR1 is DFQATT and CDR2 SNEGSKA (reference sequence). The CDR3 consists of 12 residues. V trimming: 5 bases; J trimming: 5 bases; junction bases outside the gene matches: 4.

The chain uses TRBV2 and TRBJ2-1; 10 positions agree with TRBD2. This CDR3 contains 14 residues. Trimming cost V 6 bases and J 7 bases; bases outside gene matches: 6. Germline values: CDR1 SNHLY, CDR2 FYNNEI. The DNA of the CDR3 is TGTGCCAGCAGGAGGGGGACTAGCGTTAATGAGCAGTTCTTC. Translated, it gives CASRRGTSVNEQFF. Using reference TRBV2 and TRBJ2-1 for the parts outside the CDR3, the full variable domain is EPEVTQTPSHQVTQMGQEVILRCVPISNHLYFYWYRQILGQKVEFLVSFYNNEISEKSEIFDDQFSVERPDGSNFTLKIRSTKLEDSAMYFCASRRGTSVNEQFFGPGTRLTVL.

This clonotype appeared a few times. The chain links TRBV28 to TRBJ1-3; possible D gene TRBD1, 6 bases. The germline CDR1 and CDR2 sequences are MDHEN and SYDVKM. Trimming took 5 bases from V and 4 from J, leaving 12 bases between them. The CDR3 spans 14 residues. CDR3 DNA sequence: TGTGCCAGCAGTATGGACAGAGCAGGAAACACCATATATTTT. Residues: CASSMDRAGNTIYF.

This sequence joins TRBV7-9 and TRBJ2-5; possible D gene TRBD1, 6 bases. Trimming pared 5 bases from V and 5 bases from J, leaving 15 bases between. Germline lookup yields CDR1 SEHNR and CDR2 FQNEAQ (reference sequence). CDR3 length equals 14 residues. In nucleotides, the CDR3 is TGTGCCAGCAGCCCAACAGGGTATGGCGAGACCCAGTACTTC. It codes for CASSPTGYGETQYF.

This clonotype occurred a few times. V and J are TRBV12-3 or TRBV12-4 and TRBJ2-7; 7 nucleotides align to TRBD1. Trimming at V came to 2 bases and at J to 6 bases, leaving 4 bases not matched to a gene. The CDR3 totals 13 residues. The CDR3 sequence is CASSLCRGCEQYF. CDR3 nucleotides: TGTGCCAGCAGTTTATGCAGGGGGTGCGAGCAGTACTTC.

This clonotype has more than one count but fewer than ten. The chain's CDR3 is CASKLASSTDTQYF. As DNA, the CDR3 is TGCGCCAGCAAACTAGCGTCCAGCACAGATACGCAGTATTTT. The chain uses TRBV5-1 and TRBJ2-3, with 7 bases that match TRBD2. J gave up 0 bases and V 6 bases, and 4 bases lay outside the gene matches. Germline assignment: CDR1 SGHRS and CDR2 YFSETQ. The CDR3 loop spans 14 amino acids.

The gene calls are TRBV7-8 and TRBJ1-2; D not certain. Germline V CDR1 and CDR2: SGHVS, FQNEAQ. V shed 3 bases and J shed 4 bases, with 12 bases lying between them. The CDR3 loop spans 14 amino acids. The CDR3 reads CASSLGSNIYGYTF. In nucleotides, the CDR3 is TGTGCCAGCAGCTTGGGCAGCAATATCTATGGCTACACCTTC.